These 13 T cell receptor beta chains were all obtained from the same sample, sequenced in a study of T cell repertoires in cytomegalovirus infection. Using its own MiXCR run on the reads, TCRdb lists one record per CDR3 protein. The data contain about 770,000 distinct CDR3 sequences, 25% to 30% of them seen just once; the ten biggest clones take up about 12%. The antigens of these receptors remain unknown. This specimen was cultured CD8+ T cells from PBMCs, taken from culture after CMV antigen stimulation. All receptors come from a human donor in good health (CMV status not recorded). Some clones in this sample may be carry-over from other donors' samples.

This clonotype was counted ten times or more. The CDR3 nucleotides read TGTGCCAGCAGCCAAATGAGCTATTCACCCCTCCACTTT. Amino acids: CASSQMSYSPLHF. The gene calls are TRBV12-3 or TRBV12-4 and TRBJ1-6; no reliable D call. The CDR3 sequence is 13 residues long. Trimming took 6 bases from V and 8 from J, leaving 11 bases between them.

The genes are TRBV6-8 and TRBJ2-7; D gene unclear. Germline-derived CDR1 and CDR2 are MNHGY and SAAAGT. Trimming removed 1 base from V and 1 base from J, with 14 bases in between. This CDR3 comprises 16 residues. The CDR3 sequence: CASSYYSGPGSYEQYV. The CDR3 bases are TGTGCCAGCAGTTACTATTCCGGGCCCGGGTCCTACGAGCAGTACGTC.

This clonotype came up a few times. An end of the junction differs from the germline gene, which may be a read error. The V and J genes are TRBV7-7 and TRBJ2-1, with D possibly TRBD1 on 5 matching bases. CDR3 size: 14 residues. In germline, CDR1 is SSHAT, CDR2 FNYEAQ (reference sequence). The CDR3 sequence is CASSISQGNNEQFF. CDR3 nucleotides: TGTGCTAGCAGCATCTCCCAGGGAAACAATGAGCAGTTCTTC.

The chain has TRBV27 and TRBJ1-1; D gene unclear. The CDR3 has 16 amino acids. The germline CDR1 and CDR2 sequences are MNHEY and SMNVEV (reference sequence). V lost 0 bases to trimming and J lost 0 bases, with 11 bases between them. In DNA form, the CDR3 reads TGTGCCAGCAGTTTATCCCCTGGAGCCCTGAACACTGAAGCTTTCTTT. This gives the protein CASSLSPGALNTEAFF.

This clonotype was counted a few times. The V call is TRBV4-1, the J call TRBJ2-2; TRBD1 matches 12 bases. CDR3 size: 15 residues. CDR1 is MGHRA, CDR2 YSYEKL, per germline. V dropped 4 bases and J dropped 7; count of bases not matched to a gene: 4. The CDR3 protein is CASSPGQGAHGELFF. In DNA, the CDR3 is TGCGCCAGCAGCCCGGGACAGGGGGCCCACGGGGAGCTGTTTTTT.

This clonotype was observed a handful of times. CDR3 residues: CASSEGFTHQPQHF. As DNA, the CDR3 is TGTGCCAGCAGTGAAGGATTTACCCATCAGCCCCAGCATTTT. This chain links TRBV6-1 with TRBJ1-5; D unclear. This CDR3 has 14 amino acids. The V end lost 1 base, the J end lost 5 bases, and 9 bases lay between the germline ends. Germline assignment: CDR1 MNHNS and CDR2 SASEGT.

The chain links TRBV5-3 to TRBJ2-2; 16 bases map to TRBD2. TRBV5-3 is filed as an ORF, its function uncertain. Losses at the gene ends were 8 bases for V and 7 bases for J; bases not matched to a gene: 11. The CDR3 is made up of 17 amino acids. The CDR3 nucleotides read TGTGCCAGCAGCCCTGGGACTAGCGGGGGGGTTGTCGGGGAGCTGTTTTTT. Its protein is CASSPGTSGGVVGELFF.

The table lists this clonotype with many counts. The rearrangement uses TRBV2 and TRBJ2-1; D gene unclear. The CDR3 loop spans 10 amino acids. Germline CDR1 reads SNHLY; CDR2 reads FYNNEI. V was trimmed by 6 bases and J by 16 bases, leaving 13 bases between them. CDR3 DNA sequence: TGTGCCAGCAGCTGGACGGACCAATTCTTC. This sequence encodes CASSWTDQFF.

This clonotype came up many times. The gene calls are TRBV7-8 and TRBJ2-7; D tentatively fits TRBD1 or TRBD2 (6 bases each). The CDR3 has 13 amino acids. Germline-derived CDR1 and CDR2 are SGHVS and FQNEAQ. V shed 4 bases and J shed 3 bases, with 10 bases lying between them. CDR3 protein: CASSSGGSYEQYV. The CDR3 bases are TGTGCCAGCAGCTCCGGGGGCAGCTACGAGCAGTACGTC.

This clonotype appeared a few times. The CDR3 DNA sequence: TGTGCCAGCAGTGAACAGGGCGGGCACACTGAAGCTTTCTTT. Translation gives CASSEQGGHTEAFF. V and J are TRBV27 and TRBJ1-1; perhaps TRBD1 as D (6 bases). Germline assignment: CDR1 MNHEY and CDR2 SMNVEV (reference sequence). The CDR3 has 14 amino acids. Trimming cost V 5 bases and J 3 bases, with 13 bases left between them.

This clonotype occurred once. The rearrangement uses TRBV15 and TRBJ2-2; possibly TRBD1 for D (6 bases). CDR3 size: 15 residues. The germline gives CDR1 LNHNV, CDR2 YYDKDF (reference sequence). Deletions cut 2 bases from V and 2 bases from J, with 9 bases between. In DNA, the CDR3 is TGTGCCACCAGCAGACCAGGGGTTAACACCGGGGAGCTGTTTTTT. Protein: CATSRPGVNTGELFF.

The chain is built from TRBV2 and TRBJ2-1; perhaps TRBD2 as D (5 bases). The CDR3 spans 14 residues. Germline loops: CDR1 SNHLY, CDR2 FYNNEI. V shed 11 bases and J shed 1 base, with 15 bases lying between them. CDR3 in DNA: TGTGCCTTAGAGGGTGGTGGGTCCTACAATGAGCAGTTCTTC. This gives the protein CALEGGGSYNEQFF.

In its sample, this clonotype was seen a few times. The chain joins TRBV10-3 to TRBJ1-1; D not resolved. V was trimmed by 10 bases and J by 0 bases, leaving 6 bases between them. Germline V CDR1 and CDR2: ENHRY, SYGVKD. The CDR3 has 11 amino acids. The CDR3 region is CATFMNTEAFF. The CDR3, as DNA: TGTGCCACCTTTATGAACACTGAAGCTTTCTTT.